The rows below give T cell receptor beta chains drawn from one sample of a study of control samples from healthy donors and cancer patients. This table comes from immunoSEQ multiplex PCR, and its TCRdb copy is limited to in-frame clones, with some not included. In the table there are tens of thousands of clones, roughly 90% of which are singletons. Sample: blood. Receptors were obtained from a woman in her 70s in good health. The CDR3 runs from the conserved cysteine through the conserved F or W. The order of the fields is J gene, V gene, clone size, D gene, CDR3 DNA, CDR3 protein. The D gene is left open where the match is weak. The listing skips clone size in some rows; elsewhere it reads once, few, many or a size class.

j_call: TRBJ2-1
v_call: TRBV7-2
clone_size: once
d_call: TRBD2
cdr3_nt: TGTGCCAGCAGCTTAGCGCGGGAGTACAATGAGCAGTTCTTC
cdr3_aa: CASSLAREYNEQFF

j_call: TRBJ1-1
v_call: TRBV5-4
clone_size: NA
d_call: TRBD1
cdr3_nt: TGTGCCAGCAGTCGGGACCGGGACAGAATTAACACTGAAGCTTTCTTT
cdr3_aa: CASSRDRDRINTEAFF

j_call: TRBJ2-5
v_call: TRBV25-1
clone_size: NA
d_call: NA
cdr3_nt: TGTGCCAGCAGTGTCTTCCCCCAAGAGACCCAGTACTTC
cdr3_aa: CASSVFPQETQYF

j_call: TRBJ1-2
v_call: TRBV19
clone_size: NA
d_call: NA
cdr3_nt: TGTGCCAGTATCGCGGGGCCGAATTATGGCTACACCTTC
cdr3_aa: CASIAGPNYGYTF

j_call: TRBJ2-7
v_call: TRBV7-9
clone_size: NA
d_call: TRBD1
cdr3_nt: TGTGCCAGCAGCTCTGGGACAGGGTTCTACGAGCAGTACTTC
cdr3_aa: CASSSGTGFYEQYF

j_call: TRBJ2-7
v_call: TRBV20-1
clone_size: NA
d_call: NA
cdr3_nt: TGCAGTGCTAGTACGACAGAACGGCCCTACGAGCAGTACTTC
cdr3_aa: CSASTTERPYEQYF

j_call: TRBJ1-2
v_call: TRBV2
clone_size: NA
d_call: NA
cdr3_nt: TGTGCCAGCAGTCCCCAACCCGGGAGAGCTAACTATGGCTACACCTTC
cdr3_aa: CASSPQPGRANYGYTF

j_call: TRBJ1-5
v_call: TRBV6-5
clone_size: NA
d_call: NA
cdr3_nt: TGTGCCAGCAGTTCGACCAAGAATAGCAATCAGCCCCAGCATTTT
cdr3_aa: CASSSTKNSNQPQHF

j_call: TRBJ1-2
v_call: TRBV11-2
clone_size: NA
d_call: NA
cdr3_nt: TGTGCCAGCAGCCCCGTTTTCCAGCAGCGTTATGGCTACACCTTC
cdr3_aa: CASSPVFQQRYGYTF

j_call: TRBJ2-5
v_call: TRBV5-1
clone_size: NA
d_call: NA
cdr3_nt: TGCGCCAGCAGCTTCGGGATAACCCAAGAGACCCAGTACTTC
cdr3_aa: CASSFGITQETQYF

j_call: TRBJ2-3
v_call: TRBV24-1
clone_size: NA
d_call: NA
cdr3_nt: TGTGCCACCAGTGACCCCGGACGCTTAGATACGCAGTATTTT
cdr3_aa: CATSDPGRLDTQYF